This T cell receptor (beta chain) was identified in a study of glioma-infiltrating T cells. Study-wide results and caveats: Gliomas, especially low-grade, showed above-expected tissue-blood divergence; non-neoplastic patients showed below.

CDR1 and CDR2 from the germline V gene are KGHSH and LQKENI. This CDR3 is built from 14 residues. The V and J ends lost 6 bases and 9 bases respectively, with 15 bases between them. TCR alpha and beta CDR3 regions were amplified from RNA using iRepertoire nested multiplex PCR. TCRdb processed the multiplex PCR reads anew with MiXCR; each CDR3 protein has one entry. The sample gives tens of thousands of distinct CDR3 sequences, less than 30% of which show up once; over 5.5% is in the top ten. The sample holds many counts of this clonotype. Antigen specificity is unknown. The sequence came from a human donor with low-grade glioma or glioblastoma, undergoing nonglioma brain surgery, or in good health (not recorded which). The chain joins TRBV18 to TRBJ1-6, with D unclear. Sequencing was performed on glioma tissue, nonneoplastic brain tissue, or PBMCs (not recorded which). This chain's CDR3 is CASSKSGERSPLHF. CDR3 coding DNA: TGTGCCAGCTCGAAATCCGGGGAGCGTTCACCCCTCCACTTT.